This entry lists 18 T cell receptor beta chains sequenced from one sample in a study of cytomegalovirus exposure and HLA in healthy donors. Use of 60 Vbeta and 13 Jbeta primers characterized the PCR. Data came from immunoSEQ multiplex PCR; TCRdb stores just in-frame clones and leaves some out. The sample includes 150,000 or so clones, roughly 82% of them seen just once. Sequencing input: PBMCs. Receptors originate from a young man in good health and CMV-seronegative.

J is TRBJ2-3 and V is TRBV29-1; D ambiguous. The germline V gene has CDR1 SQVTM and CDR2 ANQGSEA. Trimming took off 4 bases at V and 0 bases at J, with 8 bases between the two ends. CDR3 length: 13 amino acids. The CDR3 loop is CSVVPGSTDTQYF. CDR3 DNA: TGCAGCGTTGTCCCGGGTAGCACAGATACGCAGTATTTT.

Only a few counts were recorded for this clone. The rearrangement links TRBV15 to TRBJ2-3; D might be TRBD2 (6 bases). Germline values: CDR1 LNHNV, CDR2 YYDKDF (reference sequence). CDR3 size: 12 residues. Deletions cut 3 bases from V and 11 bases from J, with 12 bases between. CDR3 DNA: TGTGCCACCAGCAGGGGGGGAGGCAGGCAGTATTTT. It codes for CATSRGGGRQYF. The full variable domain, with the rest looked up from reference TRBV15 and TRBJ2-3, is DAMVIQNPRYQVTQFGKPVTLSCSQTLNHNVMYWYQQKSSQAPKLLFHYYDKDFNNEADTPDNFQSRRPNTSFCFLDIRSPGLGDTAMYLCATSRGGGRQYFGPGTRLTVL.

The rearrangement joins TRBV11-2 to TRBJ2-7; 10 positions match TRBD2. V trimming: 5 bases; J trimming: 2 bases; junction bases outside the gene matches: 6. The CDR3 spans 15 residues. Germline V lookup: CDR1 SGHAT, CDR2 FQNNGV. The CDR3 here is CASSAGTSATYEQYF. The CDR3 DNA reads TGTGCCAGCAGCGCCGGGACTAGCGCCACCTACGAGCAGTACTTC. Looking up the rest from reference TRBV11-2 and TRBJ2-7 gives the full variable domain: EAGVAQSPRYKIIEKRQSVAFWCNPISGHATLYWYQQILGQGPKLLIQFQNNGVVDDSQLPKDRFSAERLKGVDSTLKIQPAKLEDSAVYLCASSAGTSATYEQYFGPGTRLTVT.

J is TRBJ2-7 and V is TRBV5-1, with D possibly TRBD1 on 5 matching bases. V was clipped by 4 bases and J by 2 bases, with 19 bases between them. The CDR3 length is 16 residues. The germline gives CDR1 SGHRS, CDR2 YFSETQ. The CDR3 region is CASSNRQIDSPYEQYF. CDR3 nucleotide sequence: TGCGCCAGCAGCAACCGACAGATAGACAGTCCCTACGAGCAGTACTTC.

In its sample, this clone was seen a few times. The rearrangement links TRBV11-3 to TRBJ2-5; D gene unclear. Germline V gene lookup returns CDR1 SGHNT and CDR2 YENEEA. Trimming removed 2 bases at V and 4 bases at J, with 20 bases between. The CDR3 covers 17 residues. DNA for the CDR3: TGTGCCAGCAGCTTAACAAATGCACGGCGACATAGAGAGACCCAGTACTTC. This gives the protein CASSLTNARRHRETQYF.

CDR3 sequence: CASSSTQNTEAFF. CDR3 coding DNA: TGTGCCAGCAGCTCCACTCAGAACACTGAAGCTTTCTTT. V gene TRBV11-2 combines with J gene TRBJ1-1; D gene ambiguous. Germline V lookup: CDR1 SGHAT, CDR2 FQNNGV. The CDR3 length is 13 residues. The V gene lost 4 bases and the J gene lost 1 base, with 7 bases spanning the gap.

This clone was observed a few times. The chain combines TRBV19 with TRBJ2-3; D perhaps matches TRBD2 (6 bases). This CDR3 region has 11 residues. The germline CDR1 and CDR2 sequences are LNHDA and SQIVND (reference sequence). V dropped 7 bases and J dropped 5 bases, with 7 bases sitting between them. The CDR3 sequence: CASMGGDTQYF. Written as DNA, the CDR3 is TGTGCCAGTATGGGAGGAGATACGCAGTATTTT.

The rearrangement joins TRBV10-1 to TRBJ2-5, with 10 bases fitting TRBD2. The J call may be mistaken, given a closer DNA end match to TRBJ2-7. CDR1 and CDR2 (germline): WNHNN, SYGVQD (reference sequence). The CDR3 extends over 13 amino acids. In nucleotides, the CDR3 is TGCGCCACACCAAGCGGGGGGGCCCACGAGCAGTACTTC. As protein: CATPSGGAHEQYF.

This clone was seen only a few times. The chain has TRBV7-9 and TRBJ1-4; D is unresolved. V gave up 8 bases and J gave up 5 bases, with 9 bases separating them. The V gene's germline CDR1 is SEHNR and CDR2 FQNEAQ (reference sequence). The CDR3 consists of 12 residues. The CDR3 coding sequence is TGTGCCAGCGTGCGCGAGAATGAAAAACTGTTTTTT. This encodes CASVRENEKLFF.

The chain joins TRBV10-3 to TRBJ1-2, with a possible D match to TRBD1 (5 bases). V was clipped by 7 bases and J by 8 bases, with 14 bases between them. CDR3 size: 12 residues. The germline gives CDR1 ENHRY, CDR2 SYGVKD. CDR3 loop: CAITPLGGGYTF. In DNA form, the CDR3 reads TGTGCCATCACTCCGCTCGGGGGGGGCTACACCTTC.

The V gene is TRBV28, the J gene TRBJ2-7; D may be TRBD2 (5 bases). V lost 7 bases, J lost 3 bases, and 19 bases lay in between. The length of the CDR3 is 15 residues. Germline CDR1 is MDHEN and CDR2 is SYDVKM. The CDR3 here is CASKFPRDPSYEQYF. The CDR3 coding sequence is TGTGCCAGCAAGTTCCCCCGGGATCCTAGCTACGAGCAGTACTTC.

The chain couples TRBV30 to TRBJ1-3, with D possibly matching TRBD1 (6 bases). The CDR3 has 13 residues. Germline V gives CDR1 GTSNPN, CDR2 SVGIG (reference sequence). Trimming took 5 bases from V and 2 from J, leaving 10 bases between them. The CDR3 spells CAWGTGTGNTIYF. CDR3 coding DNA: TGTGCCTGGGGAACAGGGACTGGAAACACCATATATTTT.

This rearrangement joins TRBV28 to TRBJ2-3; 11 bases map to TRBD2. The V segment lost 6 bases and the J segment 3 bases; nucleotides outside the gene matches: 11. Germline V gives CDR1 MDHEN, CDR2 SYDVKM. The CDR3 totals 17 residues. CDR3 sequence reads: CASSPLFGTSGTDTQYF. The CDR3 region has the DNA TGTGCCAGCAGCCCACTGTTCGGGACTAGCGGAACAGATACGCAGTATTTT.

The genes are TRBV2 and TRBJ2-3; TRBD2 might be the D (6 bases). This CDR3 is 17 amino acids long. Germline V gene lookup returns CDR1 SNHLY and CDR2 FYNNEI. Trimming removed 3 bases from V and 0 bases from J, with 16 bases in between. CDR3 sequence: CASSDSLGTPSTDTQYF. As DNA, the CDR3 is TGTGCCAGCAGTGATTCCCTAGGGACTCCTAGCACAGATACGCAGTATTTT. Based on the CDR3 plus reference TRBV2 and TRBJ2-3, the full variable domain is EPEVTQTPSHQVTQMGQEVILRCVPISNHLYFYWYRQILGQKVEFLVSFYNNEISEKSEIFDDQFSVERPDGSNFTLKIRSTKLEDSAMYFCASSDSLGTPSTDTQYFGPGTRLTVL.

The V and J genes are TRBV2 and TRBJ1-5; possibly TRBD1 for D (5 bases). V dropped 5 bases and J dropped 5 bases, with 16 bases sitting between them. This CDR3 has 15 amino acids. In germline, CDR1 is SNHLY, CDR2 FYNNEI. In nucleotides, the CDR3 is TGTGCCAGCAGTACCAGGGAGGGTACCCATCAGCCCCAGCATTTT. It yields the protein CASSTREGTHQPQHF.

The V and J genes are TRBV9 and TRBJ2-1, with TRBD2 identical over 13 bases. J was trimmed by 6 bases and V by 4 bases; bases with no gene match: 7. Germline assignment: CDR1 SGDLS and CDR2 YYNGEE. This CDR3 is built from 16 residues. The CDR3 loop is CASSTRTSGRPNEQFF. CDR3 DNA: TGTGCCAGCAGCACCAGGACTAGCGGGAGACCCAATGAGCAGTTCTTC.

This clone occurred a few times. The chain recombines TRBV4-1 with TRBJ2-2; 9 nucleotides match TRBD1. Germline V gives CDR1 MGHRA, CDR2 YSYEKL. After removal of 4 bases from V and 1 base from J, the junction contained 10 bases not matched to a gene. The CDR3 is made up of 18 amino acids. The CDR3 loop is CASSLSLTGGRNTGELFF. The CDR3 region has the DNA TGCGCCAGCAGCCTAAGCCTAACAGGGGGCCGGAACACCGGGGAGCTGTTTTTT.

The chain joins TRBV11-3 to TRBJ2-3, with 7 nucleotides matching TRBD2. Per the germline V gene, CDR1 is SGHNT and CDR2 is YENEEA. The CDR3 consists of 13 residues. With 2 bases clipped from V and 5 bases from J, the junction kept 1 base outside the gene matches. Here the CDR3 DNA reads TGTGCCAGCAGCTTACCGGGAGGAGATACGCAGTATTTT. It translates to CASSLPGGDTQYF. The full variable domain, its missing parts supplied by reference TRBV11-3 and TRBJ2-3, is EAGVVQSPRYKIIEKKQPVAFWCNPISGHNTLYWYLQNLGQGPELLIRYENEEAVDDSQLPKDRFSAERLKGVDSTLKIQPAELGDSAVYLCASSLPGGDTQYFGPGTRLTVL.